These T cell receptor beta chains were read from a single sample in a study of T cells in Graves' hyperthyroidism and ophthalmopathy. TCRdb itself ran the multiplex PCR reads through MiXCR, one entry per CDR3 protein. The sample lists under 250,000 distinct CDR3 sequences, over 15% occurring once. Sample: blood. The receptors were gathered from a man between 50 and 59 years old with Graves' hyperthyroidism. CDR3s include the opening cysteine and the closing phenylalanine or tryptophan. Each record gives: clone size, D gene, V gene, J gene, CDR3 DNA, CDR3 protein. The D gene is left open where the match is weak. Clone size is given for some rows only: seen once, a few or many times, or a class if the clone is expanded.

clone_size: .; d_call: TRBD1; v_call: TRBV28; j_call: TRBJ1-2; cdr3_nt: TGTGCCAGCAGCTCTCGGACAGGGCAGAATGGCTACACCTTC; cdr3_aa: CASSSRTGQNGYTF
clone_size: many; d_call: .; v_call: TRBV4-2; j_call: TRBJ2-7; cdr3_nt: TGTGCCAGCAGCCGACAAGCTTCCCGCGGGGGCCTGAACGAGCAGTACTTC; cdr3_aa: CASSRQASRGGLNEQYF
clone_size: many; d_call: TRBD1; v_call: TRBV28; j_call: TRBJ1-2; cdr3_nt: TGTGCCAGCAGTTCTGCCACCGGACAGGGCTGGAACTATGGCTACACCTTC; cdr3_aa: CASSSATGQGWNYGYTF
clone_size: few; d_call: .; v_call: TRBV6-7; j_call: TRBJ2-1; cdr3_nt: TGTGCCAGCAGTTACTCGAGGGGTGCTAGGGCGTACAATGAGCAGTTCTTC; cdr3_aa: CASSYSRGARAYNEQFF
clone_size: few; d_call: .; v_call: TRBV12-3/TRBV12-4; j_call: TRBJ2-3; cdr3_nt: TGTGCCAGCAAACAAGGATCAGGGACAGATACGCAGTATTTT; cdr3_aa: CASKQGSGTDTQYF
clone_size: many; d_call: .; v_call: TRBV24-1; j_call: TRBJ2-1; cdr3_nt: TGTGCCACCAGTGAGGTGGATGAGCAGTTCTTC; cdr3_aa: CATSEVDEQFF
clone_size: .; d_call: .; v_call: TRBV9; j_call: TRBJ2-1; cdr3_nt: TGTGCCAGCAGCGTAACAGGGTACTCCTACAATGAGCAGTTCTTC; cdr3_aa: CASSVTGYSYNEQFF
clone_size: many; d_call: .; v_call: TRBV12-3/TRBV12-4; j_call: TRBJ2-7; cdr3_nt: TGTGCCAGCAGTTTAGGTAGACAGAGACCTTACGAGCAGTACTTC; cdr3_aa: CASSLGRQRPYEQYF
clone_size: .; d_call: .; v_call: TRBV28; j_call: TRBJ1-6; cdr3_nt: TGTGCCAGCAGTTTCCGACTGAATTCACCCCTCCACTTT; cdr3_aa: CASSFRLNSPLHF
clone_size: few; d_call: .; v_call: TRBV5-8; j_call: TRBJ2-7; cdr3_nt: TGTGCCAGCAGCTTCCGGGACGGGTCTCGCGAGCAGTACTTC; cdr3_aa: CASSFRDGSREQYF